This T cell receptor (beta chain) was profiled in a study of control samples from healthy donors and cancer patients. Trimming pared 6 bases from V and 7 bases from J, leaving 13 bases between. This CDR3 has 13 amino acids. Using immunoSEQ multiplex PCR, the repertoire was profiled, and TCRdb retains in-frame clones only, with some absent. This table holds roughly 80,000 clones, about 88% found once. The gene calls are TRBV12-3 or TRBV12-4 and TRBJ1-5; no clear D gene. The source material was blood. The sequence was obtained from a woman in her 50s in good health. The chain's CDR3 is CASRPGMGQPQHF. For the CDR3, the DNA is TGTGCCAGCAGACCCGGGATGGGACAGCCCCAGCATTTT.